This record concerns one T cell receptor beta chain sequence. The data were obtained in a study of cytomegalovirus exposure and HLA in healthy donors. CDR1 is MDHEN and CDR2 is SYDVKM in the germline V gene. This CDR3 is built from 15 residues. Trimming took 5 bases from V and 7 from J; bases not matched to a gene: 7. The PCR ran on 60 Vbeta and 13 Jbeta primers. The method was immunoSEQ multiplex PCR; TCRdb's version includes in-frame clones alone and lacks a portion of them. The data hold about 130,000 clones, with about 68% observed a single time. This sequence originates from a man between 40 and 49 years old in good health and CMV-seropositive. The chain couples TRBV28 to TRBJ1-5, with 11 positions matching TRBD1. Sequenced: PBMCs. CDR3 protein: CASSPRTGGGQPQHF. In DNA form, the CDR3 reads TGTGCCAGCAGTCCTAGGACAGGGGGCGGCCAGCCCCAGCATTTT.